Shown below are 24 T cell receptor beta chains from a single sample sequenced in a study of tumor T cells in aggressive B-cell lymphoma. Libraries were prepared by immunoSEQ multiplex PCR; TCRdb keeps only in-frame clonotypes and omits some of them. The sample records over 2,000 clones, approximately 93% being singletons. The sample comprised tumor tissue. Receptors were obtained from an adult with diffuse large B cell lymphoma.

This chain joins TRBV7-2 and TRBJ2-7; D perhaps matches TRBD1 (6 bases). The CDR3 sequence is 17 residues long. CDR1 and CDR2 (germline): SGHTA, FQGNSA. V shed 0 bases and J shed 0 bases, with 15 bases lying between them. The chain's CDR3 is CASSLAPTGFSSYEQYF. The CDR3 DNA reads TGTGCCAGCAGCTTAGCCCCTACAGGGTTTAGCTCCTACGAGCAGTACTTC.

The J gene is TRBJ2-7, the V gene TRBV7-8; 7 bases line up with TRBD2. Germline values: CDR1 SGHVS, CDR2 FQNEAQ. V lost 4 bases and J lost 0; bases outside the gene matches: 9. The CDR3 is 16 amino acids. The CDR3 protein is CASSWKRDLSSYEQYF. CDR3 sequence (DNA): TGTGCCAGCAGCTGGAAGCGGGATCTGAGCTCCTACGAGCAGTACTTC.

The V call is TRBV7-6, the J call TRBJ2-1; TRBD2 might be the D (7 bases). CDR1 SGHVS and CDR2 FNYEAQ come from the germline V gene. V was cut by 3 bases and J by 8 bases, with 17 bases left in between. The length of the CDR3 is 15 residues. CDR3 coding DNA: TGTGCCAGCAGCTTTGGGGGGGGCCAGGTCGATGAGCAGTTCTTC. This codes for CASSFGGGQVDEQFF.

The rearrangement joins TRBV28 to TRBJ1-1, with 7 bases matching TRBD1. V dropped 6 bases and J dropped 5; count of bases not matched to a gene: 9. From germline, CDR1 is MDHEN and CDR2 SYDVKM. The CDR3 runs 14 residues. The CDR3 region has the DNA TGTGCCAGCAGACAGACAGGGATATCGACTGAAGCTTTCTTT. Amino acids: CASRQTGISTEAFF.

This clone was seen once. The chain carries TRBV5-8 and TRBJ2-7; the match to TRBD1 covers 10 bases. The CDR3 has 14 amino acids. V lost 2 bases to trimming and J lost 2 bases; unmatched junction nucleotides: 1. CDR1 and CDR2 (germline): SGHTS, YDEGEE. The CDR3 sequence: CASSLGQGAYEQYF. CDR3 nucleotide sequence: TGTGCCAGCAGCTTAGGACAGGGGGCCTACGAGCAGTACTTC.

J is TRBJ2-1 and V is TRBV14; 14 nucleotides agree with TRBD2. Germline V lookup: CDR1 SGHDN, CDR2 FVKESK. With 0 bases clipped from V and 4 bases from J, the junction kept 17 bases outside the gene matches. The CDR3 loop spans 22 amino acids. The CDR3 loop reads CASSQDLGGTSGSPWGYNEQFF. The CDR3 region has the DNA TGTGCCAGCAGCCAAGATCTCGGGGGGACTAGCGGGAGTCCCTGGGGGTACAATGAGCAGTTCTTC.

The genes are TRBV6-5 and TRBJ2-2; D uncertain. Germline assignment: CDR1 MNHEY and CDR2 SVGAGI. The V gene lost 0 bases and the J gene lost 6 bases, with 8 bases spanning the gap. This CDR3 contains 14 residues. The CDR3, as DNA: TGTGCCAGCAGTTACTCTCCCTTTTCCGGGGAGCTGTTTTTT. It yields the protein CASSYSPFSGELFF.

V usage is TRBV9 and J usage is TRBJ2-2; 9 bases match TRBD2. Germline V gene lookup returns CDR1 SGDLS and CDR2 YYNGEE. The V and J ends lost 3 bases and 4 bases, in that order; junction bases with no gene match: 4. This CDR3 spans 15 amino acids. CDR3 DNA sequence: TGTGCCAGCAGCGAGGTAGCGGGGGTCACCGGGGAGCTGTTTTTT. This sequence encodes CASSEVAGVTGELFF. Variable domain in full (rest from reference TRBV9 and TRBJ2-2): DSGVTQTPKHLITATGQRVTLRCSPRSGDLSVYWYQQSLDQGLQFLIQYYNGEERAKGNILERFSAQQFPDLHSELNLSSLELGDSALYFCASSEVAGVTGELFFGEGSRLTVL.

A word on this clone: The junction departs from the called germline gene at one end, perhaps through a read error. This chain links TRBV6-5 with TRBJ2-7; 10 nucleotides align to TRBD2. Germline lookup yields CDR1 MNHEY and CDR2 SVGAGI. The CDR3 extends over 15 amino acids. DNA for the CDR3: TGTGCCAGCAGTCACTCCCTAGCGGGAGCCTACGAGCAGTACTTC. This encodes CASSHSLAGAYEQYF.

V gene TRBV5-1 combines with J gene TRBJ2-2, with D possibly TRBD1 on 6 matching bases. Germline V lookup: CDR1 SGHRS, CDR2 YFSETQ. The CDR3 extends over 14 amino acids. V was clipped by 4 bases and J by 5 bases, with 12 bases between them. The CDR3 protein is CASSKIQGTGELFF. The CDR3 region has the DNA TGCGCCAGCAGCAAGATACAGGGAACCGGGGAGCTGTTTTTT.

This chain's CDR3 is CASSQATDLWGHEQYF. As DNA, the CDR3 is TGTGCCAGCAGCCAAGCCACGGACCTTTGGGGCCACGAGCAGTACTTC. The V and J genes are TRBV4-2 and TRBJ2-7, with a weak D call TRBD1 (5 bases). V was trimmed by 1 base and J by 5 bases, leaving 18 bases between them. CDR3 size: 16 residues. CDR1 and CDR2 (germline): LGHNA, YNFKEQ.

This chain uses TRBV5-1 with TRBJ2-3, with 15 bases aligning to TRBD2. The CDR3 sequence is 16 residues long. The V and J ends lost 5 bases and 5 bases, in that order; junction bases with no gene match: 6. The germline V gene has CDR1 SGHRS and CDR2 YFSETQ. This CDR3 is CASRPGLAGGGDTQYF. The CDR3 DNA reads TGCGCCAGCAGGCCGGGACTAGCGGGAGGAGGAGATACGCAGTATTTT.

The chain combines TRBV10-3 with TRBJ2-3; TRBD2 agrees at 10 bases. The germline gives CDR1 ENHRY, CDR2 SYGVKD. V shed 4 bases, J shed 4 bases, and the junction held 8 bases outside the gene matches. The CDR3 length is 16 residues. The chain's CDR3 is CAISASLAGDPDTQYF. For the CDR3, the DNA is TGTGCCATCAGTGCATCCCTAGCGGGAGACCCAGATACGCAGTATTTT.

The J gene is TRBJ1-1, the V gene TRBV2; 10 bases map to TRBD1. The junction had 5 bases not matched to a gene; V was cut back by 9 bases and J by 1 base. Germline lookup yields CDR1 SNHLY and CDR2 FYNNEI. This CDR3 contains 14 residues. CDR3 in DNA: TGTGCCAGAGAGACAGGGGGCGGGAACACTGAAGCTTTCTTT. Translated: CARETGGGNTEAFF.

This chain connects TRBV7-8 to TRBJ1-5, with D hard to call. The V end lost 1 base, the J end lost 0 bases, and 10 bases lay between the germline ends. This CDR3 has 16 residues. Per germline, CDR1 SGHVS and CDR2 FQNEAQ. DNA of the CDR3: TGTGCCAGCAGCTTAGGACTAGATTCTAGCAATCAGCCCCAGCATTTT. It codes for CASSLGLDSSNQPQHF.

The rearrangement joins TRBV20-1 to TRBJ2-7, with D possibly being TRBD1 (6 bases). V gave up 5 bases and J gave up 5 bases, with 10 bases separating them. The CDR3 is made up of 11 amino acids. Germline assignment: CDR1 DFQATT and CDR2 SNEGSKA (reference sequence). Here the CDR3 reads CSAQTGNEQYF. The CDR3 DNA is TGCAGTGCTCAAACAGGGAACGAGCAGTACTTC.

This rearrangement joins TRBV6-5 to TRBJ1-2, with 8 bases fitting TRBD1. The trim removed 4 bases at V and 7 bases at J, leaving 5 bases unmatched. This CDR3 comprises 13 residues. CDR1 is MNHEY and CDR2 is SVGAGI in the germline V gene. CDR3 sequence reads: CASSFQGAGGYTF. The CDR3 DNA reads as TGTGCCAGCAGTTTCCAGGGGGCTGGTGGCTACACCTTC.

The rearrangement links TRBV20-1 to TRBJ1-1, with a tentative D call TRBD1 (6 bases). Trimming stripped 3 bases from V and 5 bases from J, with 7 bases between. CDR1 and CDR2 (germline): DFQATT, SNEGSKA (reference sequence). There are 11 residues in the CDR3. The CDR3 DNA reads as TGCAGTGCTAGTGACAGGACTGAAGCTTTCTTT. Translating gives CSASDRTEAFF.

The rearrangement uses TRBV29-1 and TRBJ2-1; 15 bases agree with TRBD2. This CDR3 spans 16 amino acids. Germline V gene lookup returns CDR1 SQVTM and CDR2 ANQGSEA. Trimming cost V 5 bases and J 8 bases; bases outside gene matches: 10. This CDR3 is CSVYPGTSGRTDEQFF. In DNA form, the CDR3 reads TGCAGCGTTTACCCCGGGACTAGCGGGAGGACCGATGAGCAGTTCTTC.

The V and J genes are TRBV28 and TRBJ2-6; the match to TRBD1 covers 11 bases. The CDR3 has 18 residues. CDR1 and CDR2 from the germline V gene are MDHEN and SYDVKM. Trimming removed 7 bases from V and 0 bases from J; junction bases left unmatched: 8. CDR3 DNA sequence: TGTGCCAGCACCATACCCGGACAGGGGGCCTCTGGGGCCAACGTCCTGACTTTC. Encoded protein: CASTIPGQGASGANVLTF.

There are a few counts of this clone. The chain combines TRBV11-2 with TRBJ1-3, with a possible D match to TRBD1 (5 bases). The germline V gene encodes CDR1 SGHAT and CDR2 FQNNGV. Trimming stripped 1 base from V and 1 base from J, with 5 bases between. The CDR3 extends over 14 amino acids. CDR3 nucleotides: TGTGCCAGCAGCTTAGCAGGGTCTGGAAACACCATATATTTT. Its protein product is CASSLAGSGNTIYF.

The gene calls are TRBV11-3 and TRBJ2-1; TRBD2 aligns across 8 bases. The CDR3 is 16 residues long. V shed 5 bases and J 2 bases; nucleotides not matched to a gene: 8. CDR1 and CDR2 from the germline V gene are SGHNT and YENEEA. The CDR3 DNA sequence: TGTGCCAGCAGCCCCTTGAGCGGGGGCACCTACAATGAGCAGTTCTTC. It codes for CASSPLSGGTYNEQFF.

V is TRBV6-6 and J is TRBJ2-2; no clear D. V lost 7 bases to trimming and J lost 2 bases, with 11 bases between them. CDR1 and CDR2 from the germline V gene are MNHNY and SVGAGI (reference sequence). CDR3 length: 14 amino acids. CDR3 DNA: TGTGCCAGCAATGGTGAGATAAACACCGGGGAGCTGTTTTTT. Amino acid sequence: CASNGEINTGELFF.

The chain links TRBV4-3 to TRBJ2-3; possibly TRBD1 for D (5 bases). The V gene's germline CDR1 is LGHNA and CDR2 YSLEER. The ends were cut back, 4 bases at V and 0 bases at J, with 8 bases in the middle. The CDR3 has 14 residues. CDR3 region: CASSRAGSTDTQYF. The CDR3, as DNA: TGCGCCAGCAGCCGGGCAGGGAGCACAGATACGCAGTATTTT.